These 26 T cell receptor beta chains share one sample of origin, sequenced in a study of T cell responses to AZD1222 COVID-19 vaccine. Sequencing was performed with immunoSEQ multiplex PCR; in TCRdb, only in-frame clones are kept and a portion is missing. The data contain roughly 250,000 clones, over 85% of them singletons. Sequenced material: peripheral blood, taken on day 0 of AZD1222 vaccination. These receptors all stem from an adult in good health.

The chain combines TRBV12-3 or TRBV12-4 with TRBJ2-2, with D uncertain. The CDR3 spans 13 residues. The V gene lost 7 bases and the J gene lost 7 bases, with 13 bases spanning the gap. The DNA for the CDR3 is TGTGCCAGCACCCCTGGAAGCATCGGGGAGCTGTTTTTT. Its translation is CASTPGSIGELFF.

The V call is TRBV4-3, the J call TRBJ1-5; maybe TRBD1 (6 bases). V was trimmed by 0 bases and J by 9 bases, leaving 12 bases between them. Looked up from germline, CDR1 is LGHNA and CDR2 is YSLEER. The CDR3 has 14 residues. The CDR3 DNA reads TGCGCCAGCAGCCAAGAGTGGGGGCTTGGGCCCCAGCATTTT. This encodes CASSQEWGLGPQHF.

The gene calls are TRBV6-5 and TRBJ2-1, with D maybe TRBD2 (6 bases). The CDR3 consists of 15 residues. Trimming left V 6 bases short and J 1 base short, with 13 bases between. Germline loops: CDR1 MNHEY, CDR2 SVGAGI. CDR3 amino acids: CASSPRGGSYNEQFF. DNA of the CDR3: TGTGCCAGCAGCCCCCGGGGAGGATCCTACAATGAGCAGTTCTTC.

This clone appeared once. Sequence at one end of the junction differs from germline and may be a read error. The J gene is TRBJ2-1, the V gene TRBV12-5, with a possible D match to TRBD2 (5 bases). This CDR3 is 16 amino acids long. Germline V gene lookup returns CDR1 LGHNT and CDR2 FRNRAP. The DNA for the CDR3 is TGTGCTAGTGGTTTGGAGGCCTACGGACTCAACAAAGAGCAGTTCTTC. Residues: CASGLEAYGLNKEQFF.

The CDR3 DNA reads TGTGCCAGCAGATCCGTCTGGGAGCCAGATACGCAGTATTTT. It translates to CASRSVWEPDTQYF. This sequence joins TRBV28 and TRBJ2-3; possibly TRBD2 for D (5 bases). V lost 6 bases and J lost 4, with 14 bases in between. Germline V gene lookup returns CDR1 MDHEN and CDR2 SYDVKM. The CDR3 runs to 14 residues.

The chain uses TRBV5-1 and TRBJ2-4; D uncertain. Germline CDR1 SGHRS, CDR2 YFSETQ. CDR3 size: 15 residues. The germline V and J ends were trimmed by 3 bases and 1 base, with 11 bases remaining between them. The CDR3 reads CASSSGGSAKNIQYF. The CDR3 region has the DNA TGCGCCAGCAGCTCGGGTGGTAGTGCCAAAAACATTCAGTACTTC. Drawing the rest from reference TRBV5-1 and TRBJ2-4, the complete variable domain is KAGVTQTPRYLIKTRGQQVTLSCSPISGHRSVSWYQQTPGQGLQFLFEYFSETQRNKGNFPGRFSGRQFSNSRSEMNVSTLELGDSALYLCASSSGGSAKNIQYFGAGTRLSVL.

The chain joins TRBV11-1 to TRBJ1-2; tentatively, D is TRBD1 (6 bases). Germline CDR1 reads SGHAT; CDR2 reads FQDESV (reference sequence). V was clipped by 4 bases and J by 1 base, with 7 bases between them. The CDR3 has 13 amino acids. CDR3 protein: CASSSGHNYGYTF. In DNA form, the CDR3 reads TGTGCCAGCAGCTCGGGACATAACTATGGCTACACCTTC.

This clone was observed at least ten times. The rearrangement joins TRBV5-8 to TRBJ2-6, with unresolved D. The germline V gene encodes CDR1 SGHTS and CDR2 YDEGEE. The V end lost 1 base, the J end lost 0 bases, and 2 bases lay between the germline ends. CDR3 length: 14 amino acids. The CDR3 DNA reads TGTGCCAGCAGCTTGAGCTCTGGGGCCAACGTCCTGACTTTC. Amino acid sequence: CASSLSSGANVLTF.

V usage is TRBV6-5 and J usage is TRBJ1-5; D call uncertain. The CDR3 sequence is 15 residues long. Germline CDR1 and CDR2: MNHEY and SVGAGI. V lost 6 bases and J 0 bases, leaving 12 bases between the germline ends. CDR3 region: CASSLGSPSNQPQHF. The DNA for the CDR3 is TGTGCCAGCAGCCTGGGCAGTCCTAGCAATCAGCCCCAGCATTTT.

V gene TRBV9 combines with J gene TRBJ2-5; 7 bases agree with TRBD1. This CDR3 has 14 residues. Germline CDR1 and CDR2: SGDLS and YYNGEE. V was pared by 4 bases and J by 4 bases, with 7 bases of the junction left unmatched. CDR3 sequence (DNA): TGTGCCAGCAGCCCCGCGACAGGGTCAGAGACCCAGTACTTC. Protein: CASSPATGSETQYF.

V and J are TRBV19 and TRBJ2-2, with 8 bases matching TRBD1. The germline V gene has CDR1 LNHDA and CDR2 SQIVND (reference sequence). J gave up 9 bases and V 3 bases, and 9 bases lay outside the gene matches. CDR3 length equals 15 residues. CDR3 in DNA: TGTGCCAGTAGTATGTGGCAGGGGGCGGACCGGGAGCTGTTTTTT. Its protein product is CASSMWQGADRELFF.

This chain connects TRBV7-6 to TRBJ2-1; the match to TRBD2 covers 8 bases. The junction had 7 bases not matched to a gene; V was cut back by 1 base and J by 8 bases. Germline V gives CDR1 SGHVS, CDR2 FNYEAQ. This CDR3 has 15 amino acids. CDR3 DNA: TGTGCCAGCAGCTTAGAAGCGGGAGAGTTTGATGAGCAGTTCTTC. This sequence encodes CASSLEAGEFDEQFF. Based on the CDR3 plus reference TRBV7-6 and TRBJ2-1, the full variable domain is GAGVSQSPRYKVTKRGQDVALRCDPISGHVSLYWYRQALGQGPEFLTYFNYEAQQDKSGLPNDRFSAERPEGSISTLTIQRTEQRDSAMYRCASSLEAGEFDEQFFGPGTRLTVL.

The rearrangement joins TRBV5-4 to TRBJ2-7; 7 nucleotides agree with TRBD1. V gave up 0 bases and J gave up 3 bases; unmatched junction bases: 6. Germline V gene sequence: CDR1 SGHNT, CDR2 YYREEE (reference sequence). The CDR3 extends over 15 amino acids. CDR3 nucleotide sequence: TGTGCCAGCAGCTTGGGGGACAGAGGCTACTACGAGCAGTACTTC. As protein: CASSLGDRGYYEQYF.

This chain links TRBV19 with TRBJ1-1; the D is unclear. CDR1 is LNHDA, CDR2 SQIVND, per germline (reference sequence). V lost 4 bases, J lost 1 base, and 7 bases lay in between. CDR3 length: 13 amino acids. The CDR3 region has the DNA TGTGCCAGTAGTACTCAGCGGAACACTGAAGCTTTCTTT. Translation: CASSTQRNTEAFF.

This chain uses TRBV2 with TRBJ2-7; D is unresolved. This CDR3 spans 12 amino acids. V was trimmed by 7 bases and J by 7 bases, leaving 14 bases between them. Germline-derived CDR1 and CDR2 are SNHLY and FYNNEI. The CDR3 sequence is CASNSGLGEQYF. The CDR3 DNA follows: TGTGCCAGCAATAGTGGTTTGGGGGAGCAGTACTTC.

J is TRBJ1-3 and V is TRBV2; D unclear. Germline CDR1 SNHLY, CDR2 FYNNEI. The CDR3 extends over 14 amino acids. Trimming cost V 6 bases and J 1 base, with 10 bases left between them. CDR3 amino acids: CASSPTLSGNTIYF. The CDR3 DNA follows: TGTGCCAGCAGCCCGACACTTTCTGGAAACACCATATATTTT.

The CDR3 DNA follows: TGTGCCAGCAGTCTCCGAGCTGGACTAGCGGGATCATACGAGCAGTACTTC. It yields the protein CASSLRAGLAGSYEQYF. The V gene is TRBV27, the J gene TRBJ2-7, with 12 bases that match TRBD2. The CDR3 runs to 17 residues. J was trimmed by 4 bases and V by 5 bases; bases with no gene match: 12. CDR1 is MNHEY and CDR2 is SMNVEV in the germline V gene (reference sequence).

This chain joins TRBV11-2 and TRBJ1-5, with TRBD1 as a possible D gene (6 bases). V was pared by 5 bases and J by 2 bases, with 13 bases between. The CDR3 loop spans 15 amino acids. Germline CDR1 reads SGHAT; CDR2 reads FQNNGV. CDR3 DNA sequence: TGTGCCAGCAGCGCCCTTAGGGGGGGCAATCAGCCCCAGCATTTT. Translation: CASSALRGGNQPQHF.

This sequence joins TRBV7-6 and TRBJ1-1, with D possibly being TRBD1 (5 bases). Germline-derived CDR1 and CDR2 are SGHVS and FNYEAQ. V was shortened by 3 bases and J by 2 bases, with 13 bases between the two germline ends. The CDR3 is 15 amino acids. Written as DNA, the CDR3 is TGTGCCAGCAGCTTTTCCTCGCAGGGTAACACTGAAGCTTTCTTT. Encoded protein: CASSFSSQGNTEAFF.

The chain links TRBV12-3 or TRBV12-4 to TRBJ2-1; D might be TRBD1 or TRBD2, each matching 5 bases. This CDR3 spans 13 amino acids. V was shortened by 6 bases and J by 5 bases, with 11 bases between the two germline ends. The DNA of the CDR3 is TGTGCCAGCAGCGACTGGGGGAACAATGAGCAGTTCTTC. This codes for CASSDWGNNEQFF.

The chain combines TRBV4-1 with TRBJ2-3; possibly TRBD2 for D (6 bases). The CDR3 length is 17 residues. CDR1 MGHRA and CDR2 YSYEKL come from the germline V gene. Trimming pared 1 base from V and 2 bases from J, leaving 16 bases between. This CDR3 is CASSQGRVAVLTDTQYF. Written as DNA, the CDR3 is TGCGCCAGCAGCCAAGGGCGGGTAGCGGTTCTCACAGATACGCAGTATTTT.

In this sample, this clone turned up once. The V call is TRBV10-3, the J call TRBJ2-3; 7 nucleotides match TRBD2. The CDR3 contains 15 residues. Germline lookup yields CDR1 ENHRY and CDR2 SYGVKD. V shed 2 bases and J 2 bases; nucleotides not matched to a gene: 4. CDR3 amino acids: CAISEALADTDTQYF. The DNA of the CDR3 is TGTGCCATCAGTGAGGCCCTAGCGGACACAGATACGCAGTATTTT.

The V gene is TRBV3-1 (or the pseudogene TRBV3-2), the J gene TRBJ2-5, with 7 nucleotides matching TRBD1. Trimming took 5 bases from V and 2 from J; bases not matched to a gene: 5. The CDR3 runs 14 residues. Germline lookup yields CDR1 LGHDT and CDR2 YNNKEL (reference sequence). CDR3 region: CASSVRDSQETQYF. The CDR3 DNA reads TGTGCCAGCAGCGTCCGGGACAGTCAAGAGACCCAGTACTTC.

The genes are TRBV7-2 and TRBJ1-5, with D perhaps TRBD1 (5 bases). Between the trimmed V and J ends, which lost 1 base and 7 bases, there was a span of 14 bases. The CDR3 contains 15 residues. From germline, CDR1 is SGHTA and CDR2 FQGNSA. CDR3 DNA sequence: TGTGCCAGCAGCTTAGGACCCCGGGGGGAACAGCCCCAGCATTTT. It specifies CASSLGPRGEQPQHF.

As for this clone: Other nucleotide sequences in the sample specify the same CDR3. The chain recombines TRBV5-1 with TRBJ2-3; no clear D gene. Trimming took off 2 bases at V and 3 bases at J, with 10 bases between the two ends. CDR3 length: 14 amino acids. The germline gives CDR1 SGHRS, CDR2 YFSETQ. The CDR3 is CASSLGGRTDTQYF. CDR3 in DNA: TGCGCCAGCAGCTTAGGTGGACGAACAGATACGCAGTATTTT.

CDR3 sequence reads: CASSSGLAGYEQYF. CDR3 coding DNA: TGTGCCAGCAGCTCGGGACTAGCCGGTTACGAGCAGTACTTC. The gene calls are TRBV5-6 and TRBJ2-7; 9 bases are a match to TRBD2. V gave up 3 bases and J gave up 4 bases; unmatched junction bases: 5. The V gene's germline CDR1 is SGHDT and CDR2 YYEEEE. CDR3 length: 14 amino acids.